The 2 T cell receptor beta chains given below trace back to one sample, sequenced in a study of regulatory T cells in long-lasting Graves disease. According to the study, TCR beta libraries were built with iRepertoire HTBI primers and CDR3-region Arm-PCR. TCRdb ran MiXCR on the multiplex PCR reads and lists one entry per CDR3 protein. The sample lists approximately 350,000 distinct CDR3 sequences; 15% to 20% were seen once. Documented time point: newly diagnosed GD, antithyroid drugs for less than 3 months. Researchers made the TCR library from RNA that was extracted from PBMCs. This sample was also put to use in a study of T cells in Graves' hyperthyroidism and ophthalmopathy.

The sample was peripheral blood mononuclear cells (PBMCs), taken at new diagnosis, from a patient treated with antithyroid drugs. The receptor set was obtained from a woman aged 18-29 years with Graves disease.

In this sample, this clonotype turned up a few times. The chain links TRBV7-9 to TRBJ1-2, with D perhaps TRBD1 (5 bases). Germline V CDR1 and CDR2: SEHNR, FQNEAQ (reference sequence). V shed 0 bases and J shed 7 bases, with 12 bases lying between them. This CDR3 is 14 amino acids long. The CDR3 DNA is TGTGCCAGCAGCTTAGCGGCAGGGACCGCTGGCTACACCTTC. Amino acids: CASSLAAGTAGYTF.

This clonotype was found a few times. At one boundary the junction diverges from the germline segment, which might be a read error. The rearrangement joins TRBV20-1 to TRBJ2-1; 7 bases are a match to TRBD1. The CDR3 is made up of 15 amino acids. Germline values: CDR1 DFQATT, CDR2 SNEGSKA (reference sequence). Here the CDR3 DNA reads TGCAGTGCTAGAGAAGGGGGCAGGGCGTACAATGGGCAGTTCTTC. Amino acid sequence: CSAREGGRAYNGQFF.